These T cell receptor beta chains were read from a single sample in a study of memory CD4+ T cells and cytomegalovirus serostatus. Assay used: immunoSEQ multiplex PCR; TCRdb lists only in-frame clones, some missing. The sample records some 95,000 clones, approximately 80% being singletons. The sample comprised memory CD4+ T cells from blood. These receptors came from an adult in good health and CMV-seropositive. The conserved cysteine and the conserved F or W are not part of the CDR3 here. Each record gives: CDR3 length, J gene, V gene, CDR3 protein.

14,TRBJ2-3,TRBV19,ASSNPRPWGTDTQY
14,TRBJ2-1,TRBV7-6,ASSLAEPQFANEQF
14,TRBJ2-3,TRBV5-4,ASSWVGGPGYDTQY
13,TRBJ2-2,TRBV5-1,ASSGDSSNTGELF
12,TRBJ2-1,TRBV6-5,ASSPDRGPDEQF
14,TRBJ2-6,TRBV19,ASSIQRSPGANVLT
12,TRBJ2-3,TRBV7-8,ASSPGPSTDTQY
13,TRBJ2-5,TRBV2,ASSGGLAGGETQY
11,TRBJ2-7,TRBV5-6,ASSWDRGYEQY
15,TRBJ2-3,TRBV5-4,ASSPGGGSGRTDTQY
12,TRBJ1-1,TRBV18,ASSLDRVNTEAF
11,TRBJ1-2,TRBV7-2,ASSLDPLRGYT
12,TRBJ2-7,TRBV5-1,ASSLEGGAYEQY
14,TRBJ2-1,TRBV7-3,ASSLSGSGTYNEQF
14,TRBJ2-7,TRBV29-1,SVIPRRGEGAYEQY
14,TRBJ2-6,TRBV18,ASSPAAISGANVLT
11,TRBJ2-5,TRBV6-1,ASRRTGEETQY
14,TRBJ1-4,TRBV6-1,ASSGSSGRSNEKLF
14,TRBJ2-3,TRBV5-1,ASSPGLAESTDTQY
14,TRBJ2-3,TRBV10-2,ASSESLAASTDTQY
11,TRBJ1-2,TRBV6-6,ATNTGYDYGYT
13,TRBJ1-1,TRBV5-4,ASSTSLGTTREAF
14,TRBJ1-3,TRBV6-4,ASSDWDKGSGNTIY
16,TRBJ1-2,TRBV4-1,ASSQDNRGYKVDYGYT
15,TRBJ1-5,TRBV30,AWSVLKVGRSNQPQH
11,TRBJ2-1,TRBV11-2,ASSSFFDGGKF
13,TRBJ1-1,TRBV4-1,ASSSPGRGRTEAF
14,TRBJ2-3,TRBV5-5,ASSLLAGAPTDTQY
12,TRBJ2-5,TRBV6-5,ASSPRRGKETQY
11,TRBJ1-2,TRBV7-9,ASSLVPGYGYT
13,TRBJ1-2,TRBV6-1,ASTVSPGVHYGYT
17,TRBJ2-3,TRBV27,ASRTILAGVGSGTDTQY
12,TRBJ1-2,TRBV5-1,ASSLGGDSYGYT
12,TRBJ2-1,TRBV6-5,ASRGTIEDNEQF
16,TRBJ2-6,TRBV28,ASSPPGQLVSGANVLT
12,TRBJ1-3,TRBV27,ASSSSRGSRTIY
12,TRBJ2-3,TRBV7-2,ASSIAQGIDTQY
13,TRBJ1-1,TRBV5-1,ASSIGTGGRTEAF
12,TRBJ1-1,TRBV28,ASSLLEGGTEAF
13,TRBJ2-5,TRBV19,ASGEKGGTQETQY
13,TRBJ2-7,TRBV6-1,ASSGGTSGFYEQY
11,TRBJ2-7,TRBV7-9,ASSLEEGAEQY